Here is one T cell receptor (beta chain) with its context. The data were taken from a study of T cell responses to AZD1222 COVID-19 vaccine. Sequenced by immunoSEQ multiplex PCR; TCRdb stores in-frame clones only, minus some. The sample comprises around 140,000 clones, about 94% of which are singletons, and more than 4.5% rests with the top ten. This CDR3 is 12 amino acids long. Germline CDR1 and CDR2: SQVTM and ANQGSEA. After removal of 7 bases from V and 0 bases from J, the junction contained 3 bases not matched to a gene. The sequence was collected from an adult in good health. This chain connects TRBV29-1 to TRBJ2-7, with 7 nucleotides matching TRBD1. Sequenced here: peripheral blood, sampled on day 0 of AZD1222 vaccination. CDR3 sequence: CSAGDSSYEQYF. CDR3 sequence (DNA): TGCAGCGCAGGGGACAGCTCCTACGAGCAGTACTTC.